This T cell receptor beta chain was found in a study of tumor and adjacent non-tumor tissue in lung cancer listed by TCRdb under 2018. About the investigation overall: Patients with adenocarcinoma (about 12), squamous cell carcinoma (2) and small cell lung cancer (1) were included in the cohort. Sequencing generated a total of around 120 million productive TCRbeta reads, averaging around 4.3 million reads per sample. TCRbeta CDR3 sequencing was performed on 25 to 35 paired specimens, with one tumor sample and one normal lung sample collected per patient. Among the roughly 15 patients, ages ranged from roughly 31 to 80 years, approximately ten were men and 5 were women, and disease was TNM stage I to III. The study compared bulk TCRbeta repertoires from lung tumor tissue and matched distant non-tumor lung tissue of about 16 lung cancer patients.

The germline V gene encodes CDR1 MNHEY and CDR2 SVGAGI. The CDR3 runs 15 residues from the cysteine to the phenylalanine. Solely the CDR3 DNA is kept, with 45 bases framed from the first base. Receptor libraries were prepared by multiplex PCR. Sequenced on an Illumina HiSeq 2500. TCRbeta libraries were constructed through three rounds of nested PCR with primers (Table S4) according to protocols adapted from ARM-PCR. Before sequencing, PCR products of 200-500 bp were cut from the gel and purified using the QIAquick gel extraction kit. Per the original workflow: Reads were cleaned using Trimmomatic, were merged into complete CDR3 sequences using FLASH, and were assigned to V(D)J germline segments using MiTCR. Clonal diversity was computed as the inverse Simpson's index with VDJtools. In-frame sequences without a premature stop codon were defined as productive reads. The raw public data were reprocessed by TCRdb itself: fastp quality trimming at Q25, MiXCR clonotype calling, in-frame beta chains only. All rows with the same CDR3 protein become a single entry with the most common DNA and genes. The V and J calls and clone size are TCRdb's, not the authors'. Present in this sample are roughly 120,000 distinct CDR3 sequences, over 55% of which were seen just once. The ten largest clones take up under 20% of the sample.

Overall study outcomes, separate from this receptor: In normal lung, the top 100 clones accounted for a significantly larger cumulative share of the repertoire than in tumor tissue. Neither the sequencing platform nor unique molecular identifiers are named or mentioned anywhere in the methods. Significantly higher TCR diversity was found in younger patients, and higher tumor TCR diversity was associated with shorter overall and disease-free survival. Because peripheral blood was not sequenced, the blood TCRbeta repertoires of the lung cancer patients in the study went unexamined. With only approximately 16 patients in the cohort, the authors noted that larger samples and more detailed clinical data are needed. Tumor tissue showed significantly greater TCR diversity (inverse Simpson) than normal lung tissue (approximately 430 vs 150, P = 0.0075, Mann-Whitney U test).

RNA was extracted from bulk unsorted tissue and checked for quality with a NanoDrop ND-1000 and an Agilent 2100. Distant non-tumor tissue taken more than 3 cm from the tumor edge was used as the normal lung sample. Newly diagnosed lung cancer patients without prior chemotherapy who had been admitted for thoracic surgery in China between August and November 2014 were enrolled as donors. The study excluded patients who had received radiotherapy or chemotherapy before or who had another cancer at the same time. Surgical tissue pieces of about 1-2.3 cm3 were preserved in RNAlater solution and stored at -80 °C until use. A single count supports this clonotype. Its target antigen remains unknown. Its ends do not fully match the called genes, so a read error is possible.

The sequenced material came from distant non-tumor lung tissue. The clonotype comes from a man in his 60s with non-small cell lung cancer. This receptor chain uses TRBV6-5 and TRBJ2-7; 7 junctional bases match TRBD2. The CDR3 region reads CASSYSSGIPYEQYF. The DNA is TGTGCCAGCAGTTACTCCAGCGGGATCCCCTATGAGCAGTACTTC.